This TCR beta chain is drawn from a study of T cell repertoires in cytomegalovirus infection. Study-level background: A matching HLA type, together with CMV infection, was signaled by public TCR beta signatures.

Via MiXCR, TCRdb re-called the reads, giving one row per CDR3 protein. The data contain approximately 910,000 distinct CDR3 sequences, approximately 32% of them singletons. This clonotype was counted between two and nine times. The antigen is unknown. Study results and limitations: In two of eight donors, the top clonotype was HLA-C-restricted CMV-specific. Based on cumulative public TCR beta family frequency, carriers of CMV plus the relevant HLA were identified.

The CDR3 is 14 residues long. CDR1 is SGHVS and CDR2 is FQNEAQ in the germline V gene. Trimming cost V 6 bases and J 2 bases; bases outside gene matches: 6. The sequence was collected from a human donor in good health (CMV status not recorded). Some clones in this sample may be carry-over from other donors' samples. The sequencing used cultured CD8+ T cells from PBMCs, collected from culture after CMV antigen stimulation. The gene calls are TRBV7-8 and TRBJ2-7, with TRBD1 matching 8 bases. This chain's CDR3 is CASRSGQEAYEQYV. The CDR3 DNA follows: TGTGCCAGCAGGTCGGGACAGGAGGCCTACGAGCAGTACGTC.